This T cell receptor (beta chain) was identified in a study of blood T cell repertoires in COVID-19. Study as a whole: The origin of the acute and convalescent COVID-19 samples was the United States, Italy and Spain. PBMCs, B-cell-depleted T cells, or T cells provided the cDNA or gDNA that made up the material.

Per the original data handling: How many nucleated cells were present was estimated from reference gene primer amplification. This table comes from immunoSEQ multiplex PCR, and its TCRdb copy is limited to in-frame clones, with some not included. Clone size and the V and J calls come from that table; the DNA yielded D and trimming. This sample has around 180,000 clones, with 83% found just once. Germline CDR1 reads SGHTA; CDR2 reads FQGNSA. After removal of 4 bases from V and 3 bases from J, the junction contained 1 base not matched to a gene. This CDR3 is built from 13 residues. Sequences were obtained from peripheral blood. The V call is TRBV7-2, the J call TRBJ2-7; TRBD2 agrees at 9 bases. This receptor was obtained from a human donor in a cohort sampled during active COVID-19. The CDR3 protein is CASSYSGSYEQYF. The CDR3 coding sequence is TGTGCCAGCAGCTATAGCGGGAGCTACGAGCAGTACTTC.